This T cell receptor beta chain derives from a study of cytomegalovirus exposure and HLA in healthy donors. The study, taken as a whole, reports: V- and J-gene trimming of TCR beta was linked (in a later analysis) to a missense DCLRE1C variant. Later analysis suggested links between common viral pathogens and several top significant clusters. Most TCR beta V segments were productive about 87% or about 30% of the time in an earlier analysis.

13 Jbeta primers and 60 Vbeta primers were used for the PCR. The protocol was immunoSEQ multiplex PCR, while the TCRdb copy is restricted to in-frame clones and leaves out a portion. The profile shows about 110,000 clones, just under 70% of them singletons. A word on this clone: Its antigen is not identified.

The V gene lost 0 bases and the J gene lost 4 bases, with 13 bases spanning the gap. CDR3 length: 16 amino acids. CDR1 and CDR2 (germline): MGHRA, YSYEKL. Sequencing input: PBMCs. The chain has TRBV4-1 and TRBJ2-1; D not resolved. The receptor comes from a woman in her seventies in good health and CMV-seropositive. The CDR3 loop reads CASSQDFGGLYNEQFF. In nucleotides, the CDR3 is TGCGCCAGCAGCCAAGATTTCGGCGGTTTATACAATGAGCAGTTCTTC.